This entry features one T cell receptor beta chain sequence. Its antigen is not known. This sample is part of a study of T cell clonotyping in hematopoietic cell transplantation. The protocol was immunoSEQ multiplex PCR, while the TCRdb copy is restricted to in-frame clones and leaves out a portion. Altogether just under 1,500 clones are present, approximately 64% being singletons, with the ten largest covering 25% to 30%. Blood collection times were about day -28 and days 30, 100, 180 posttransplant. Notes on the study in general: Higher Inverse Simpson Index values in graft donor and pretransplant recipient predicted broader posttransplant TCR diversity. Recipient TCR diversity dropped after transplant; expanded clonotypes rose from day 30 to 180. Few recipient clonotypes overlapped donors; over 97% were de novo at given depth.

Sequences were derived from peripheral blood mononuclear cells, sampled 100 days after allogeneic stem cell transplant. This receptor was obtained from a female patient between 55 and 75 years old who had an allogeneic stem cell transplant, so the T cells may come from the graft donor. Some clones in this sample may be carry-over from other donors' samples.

The CDR3 region is CASSEWDSYTGELFF. CDR3 coding DNA: TGTGCCAGCAGCGAATGGGACTCTTACACCGGGGAGCTGTTTTTT. This chain links TRBV9 with TRBJ2-2; D may be TRBD2 (6 bases). This CDR3 spans 15 amino acids. Trimming stripped 3 bases from V and 3 bases from J, with 12 bases between. Germline CDR1 reads SGDLS; CDR2 reads YYNGEE.